The 6 T cell receptor beta chains given below trace back to one sample, sequenced in a study of T cell repertoires in cytomegalovirus infection. These TCRs' antigens remain unknown. TCRdb called the reads again in MiXCR, with one record for every CDR3 protein. The repertoire holds 300,000 to 400,000 distinct CDR3 sequences, with around a quarter as singletons. The sequencing here drew on cultured PBMCs, taken from culture after CMV antigen stimulation. The receptors were gathered from a human donor in good health (CMV status not recorded). Some clones in this sample may be carry-over from other donors' samples.

This rearrangement joins TRBV10-3 to TRBJ1-2, with 7 bases lining up with TRBD1. V lost 2 bases, J lost 6 bases, and 21 bases stayed unmatched. The CDR3 spans 19 residues. CDR1 and CDR2 from the germline V gene are ENHRY and SYGVKD. The CDR3 is CAISEVRGNMGLMADGYTF. The CDR3 DNA reads as TGTGCCATCAGTGAGGTCAGGGGGAATATGGGGCTCATGGCGGATGGCTACACCTTC.

This clonotype was seen more than once but under ten times. J is TRBJ1-5 and V is TRBV6-5; 7 positions agree with TRBD1. The CDR3 runs to 15 residues. With V trimmed by 4 bases and J by 3 bases, 6 bases remained unmatched. Germline CDR1 reads MNHEY; CDR2 reads SVGAGI. The CDR3 reads CASSSRGLDNQPQHF. CDR3 DNA: TGTGCCAGCAGTTCTAGGGGGCTTGACAATCAGCCCCAGCATTTT.

This clonotype turned up a few times. The genes are TRBV6-2 or TRBV6-3 and TRBJ1-5; D is unresolved. V was shortened by 7 bases and J by 0 bases, with 7 bases between the two germline ends. Germline V CDR1 and CDR2: MNHEY, SVGEGT. The CDR3 length is 13 residues. CDR3 sequence (DNA): TGTGCCAGCAAGAGGGATAGCAATCAGCCCCAGCATTTT. It translates to CASKRDSNQPQHF.

J is TRBJ2-3 and V is TRBV9; D unclear. This CDR3 is built from 16 residues. V lost 3 bases to trimming and J lost 2 bases, with 16 bases between them. From germline, CDR1 is SGDLS and CDR2 YYNGEE. CDR3 loop: CASSGNRAAPTDTQYF. CDR3 bases: TGTGCCAGCAGCGGGAACCGGGCCGCTCCCACAGATACGCAGTATTTT. The whole variable domain, remainder taken from reference TRBV9 and TRBJ2-3, is DSGVTQTPKHLITATGQRVTLRCSPRSGDLSVYWYQQSLDQGLQFLIQYYNGEERAKGNILERFSAQQFPDLHSELNLSSLELGDSALYFCASSGNRAAPTDTQYFGPGTRLTVL.

At least ten counts were recorded for this clonotype. The V gene is TRBV7-2, the J gene TRBJ2-7; D is uncertain. The CDR3 length is 14 residues. V shed 1 base and J shed 2 bases, with 9 bases lying between them. Germline V CDR1 and CDR2: SGHTA, FQGNSA. The CDR3 here is CASSLDPYTYEQYV. In DNA form, the CDR3 reads TGTGCCAGCAGCTTAGATCCTTATACCTACGAGCAGTACGTC.

This clonotype was counted between two and nine times. The chain recombines TRBV7-2 with TRBJ2-1, with 10 bases fitting TRBD2. The ends lost 6 bases at V and 3 bases at J; junction bases unmatched: 5. The CDR3 is 15 amino acids. Per germline, CDR1 SGHTA and CDR2 FQGNSA. Written as DNA, the CDR3 is TGTGCCAGCAGTTCCACTAGCGGGAACTACAATGAGCAGTTCTTC. This sequence encodes CASSSTSGNYNEQFF. The variable domain in full, with the rest retrieved from reference TRBV7-2 and TRBJ2-1, is GAGVSQSPSNKVTEKGKDVELRCDPISGHTALYWYRQSLGQGLEFLIYFQGNSAPDKSGLPSDRFSAERTGGSVSTLTIQRTQQEDSAVYLCASSSTSGNYNEQFFGPGTRLTVL.